These 20 T cell receptor beta chains were sequenced from one sample in a study of cytomegalovirus exposure and HLA in healthy donors. Primers for the PCR totalled 60 Vbeta and 13 Jbeta. TCRdb keeps only in-frame clones here, not all; method: immunoSEQ multiplex PCR. The sample has some 110,000 clones, 76% seen once. Sequencing was carried out using PBMCs. These receptors came from a woman aged 18-29 years in good health and CMV-seropositive.

The CDR3 reads CASSQDMSYGYTF. For the CDR3, the DNA is TGCGCCAGCAGCCAAGATATGTCGTATGGCTACACCTTC. The V call is TRBV4-1, the J call TRBJ1-2; the D is unclear. With 0 bases removed from V and 5 bases from J, the gap between germline ends came to 7 bases. Germline V gene sequence: CDR1 MGHRA, CDR2 YSYEKL. This CDR3 contains 13 residues.

The CDR3 nucleotides read TGTGCCAGCACCGGTAGCGGGTGGAGCTCCTACAATGAGCAGTTCTTC. The encoded protein is CASTGSGWSSYNEQFF. The chain joins TRBV27 to TRBJ2-1, with 7 bases identical to TRBD2. CDR3 length: 16 amino acids. The J segment lost 0 bases and the V segment lost 7 bases, leaving 9 bases of the junction unmatched. The germline gives CDR1 MNHEY, CDR2 SMNVEV (reference sequence).

The chain uses TRBV7-8 and TRBJ2-2; a weak D match, TRBD2 (5 bases). V gave up 3 bases and J gave up 6 bases, with 14 bases separating them. The CDR3 sequence is 15 residues long. The germline V gene encodes CDR1 SGHVS and CDR2 FQNEAQ. The CDR3 DNA reads TGTGCCAGCAGCTTTTGGTGGGAGTCCTCCGGGGAGCTGTTTTTT. Translating it yields CASSFWWESSGELFF.

The chain recombines TRBV6-1 with TRBJ1-6; TRBD1 matches at 7 bases. The germline V gene encodes CDR1 MNHNS and CDR2 SASEGT. The CDR3 is 15 amino acids. The V and J ends lost 6 bases and 10 bases, in that order; junction bases with no gene match: 12. DNA for the CDR3: TGTGCCAGCAGAGACAGGGCCCGATCGGGATCACCCCTCCACTTT. Protein product: CASRDRARSGSPLHF.

This clone occurred once. The chain links TRBV4-2 to TRBJ1-4; the D gene is possibly TRBD1 (5 bases). Germline CDR1 LGHNA, CDR2 YNFKEQ. Trimming cost V 5 bases and J 6 bases, with 7 bases left between them. This CDR3 contains 12 residues. DNA for the CDR3: TGTGCCAGCAGCGGGGGGGATGAAAAACTGTTTTTT. It translates to CASSGGDEKLFF.

This rearrangement joins TRBV5-1 to TRBJ1-1; a possible D gene is TRBD1 (5 bases). CDR1 SGHRS and CDR2 YFSETQ come from the germline V gene. The ends were cut back, 0 bases at V and 2 bases at J, with 11 bases in the middle. This CDR3 has 15 amino acids. This chain's CDR3 is CASSLEGIGNTEAFF. The CDR3 region has the DNA TGCGCCAGCAGCTTGGAGGGGATCGGCAACACTGAAGCTTTCTTT.

The chain recombines TRBV5-1 with TRBJ1-1; 7 nucleotides agree with TRBD1. The trim removed 1 base at V and 0 bases at J, leaving 9 bases unmatched. Germline V gives CDR1 SGHRS, CDR2 YFSETQ. The length of the CDR3 is 17 residues. The CDR3 sequence: CASSLTPDRYLNTEAFF. The CDR3 region has the DNA TGCGCCAGCAGCTTGACCCCGGACAGGTATCTGAACACTGAAGCTTTCTTT.

The chain joins TRBV18 to TRBJ1-2; a possible D gene is TRBD1 (6 bases). V was cut by 3 bases and J by 4 bases, with 15 bases left in between. Looked up from germline, CDR1 is KGHSH and CDR2 is LQKENI. There are 15 residues in the CDR3. CDR3 loop: CASSPGQSQGYGYTF. Written as DNA, the CDR3 is TGTGCCAGCTCACCCGGACAGAGTCAGGGCTATGGCTACACCTTC.

J is TRBJ2-7 and V is TRBV5-1; TRBD2 is a possible D gene (5 bases). CDR1 and CDR2 (germline): SGHRS, YFSETQ. The CDR3 consists of 14 residues. The V end was cut by 0 bases, the J end by 2 bases, with 9 bases between. The CDR3 loop is CASSLDMGAYEQYF. In nucleotides, the CDR3 is TGCGCCAGCAGCTTGGACATGGGAGCCTACGAGCAGTACTTC. The full variable domain, its missing parts supplied by reference TRBV5-1 and TRBJ2-7, is KAGVTQTPRYLIKTRGQQVTLSCSPISGHRSVSWYQQTPGQGLQFLFEYFSETQRNKGNFPGRFSGRQFSNSRSEMNVSTLELGDSALYLCASSLDMGAYEQYFGPGTRLTVT.

This clone has more than one count but fewer than ten. The V gene is TRBV30, the J gene TRBJ2-7; weak D call: TRBD2 (6 bases). The CDR3 loop spans 14 amino acids. The V and J ends lost 5 bases and 2 bases respectively, with 16 bases between them. In germline, CDR1 is GTSNPN, CDR2 SVGIG (reference sequence). The chain's CDR3 is CAWGPGLVAYEQYF. The DNA for the CDR3 is TGTGCCTGGGGACCGGGACTTGTCGCCTACGAGCAGTACTTC.

A few counts support this clone. The V gene is TRBV19, the J gene TRBJ1-2; 9 bases are shared with TRBD1. The germline V gene encodes CDR1 LNHDA and CDR2 SQIVND (reference sequence). The CDR3 totals 14 residues. J gave up 4 bases and V 8 bases, and 8 bases lay outside the gene matches. The chain's CDR3 is CASSEQGAGYGYTF. CDR3 sequence (DNA): TGTGCCAGTTCAGAACAGGGGGCCGGCTATGGCTACACCTTC.

The chain combines TRBV5-4 with TRBJ2-1; weak D call: TRBD2 (5 bases). Trimming pared 0 bases from V and 4 bases from J, leaving 11 bases between. The germline V gene has CDR1 SGHNT and CDR2 YYREEE (reference sequence). The CDR3 has 15 amino acids. As DNA, the CDR3 is TGTGCCAGCAGCTTGGCCACGAGGGCTTACAATGAGCAGTTCTTC. It is translated as CASSLATRAYNEQFF.

This sequence joins TRBV12-5 and TRBJ2-1, with TRBD1 identical over 7 bases. This CDR3 has 11 residues. Looked up from germline, CDR1 is LGHNT and CDR2 is FRNRAP. V lost 10 bases, J lost 9 bases, and 6 bases stayed unmatched. CDR3 region: CATPGGAEQFF. In nucleotides, the CDR3 is TGTGCTACCCCAGGGGGAGCTGAGCAGTTCTTC. Together with reference TRBV12-5 and TRBJ2-1, the CDR3 gives the full variable domain: DARVTQTPRHKVTEMGQEVTMRCQPILGHNTVFWYRQTMMQGLELLAYFRNRAPLDDSGMPKDRFSAEMPDATLATLKIQPSEPRDSAVYFCATPGGAEQFFGPGTRLTVL.

The DNA for the CDR3 is TGTGCCAGCAGCGGTACAGGGGGCGGTTATGGCTACACCTTC. Translating gives CASSGTGGGYGYTF. The chain has TRBV5-6 and TRBJ1-2; TRBD1 agrees at 9 bases. Germline CDR1 is SGHDT and CDR2 is YYEEEE. The J segment lost 5 bases and the V segment lost 4 bases, leaving 6 bases of the junction unmatched. The CDR3 contains 14 residues. Supplemented by reference TRBV5-6 and TRBJ1-2, the full variable domain reads DAGVTQSPTHLIKTRGQQVTLRCSPKSGHDTVSWYQQALGQGPQFIFQYYEEEERQRGNFPDRFSGHQFPNYSSELNVNALLLGDSALYLCASSGTGGGYGYTFGSGTRLTVV.

The rearrangement links TRBV30 to TRBJ1-4, with TRBD1 as a possible D gene (6 bases). Germline V gene lookup returns CDR1 GTSNPN and CDR2 SVGIG (reference sequence). The CDR3 runs to 15 residues. Trimming stripped 7 bases from V and 6 bases from J, with 21 bases between. CDR3 coding DNA: TGTGCCTACTCCGGGCGGGTATGGACAGATGAAAAACTGTTTTTT. Translating gives CAYSGRVWTDEKLFF. Drawing the rest from reference TRBV30 and TRBJ1-4, the complete variable domain is SQTIHQWPATLVQPVGSPLSLECTVEGTSNPNLYWYRQAAGRGLQLLFYSVGIGQISSEVPQNLSASRPQDRQFILSSKKLLLSDSGFYLCAYSGRVWTDEKLFFGSGTQLSVL.

This clone has a handful of counts. The rearrangement joins TRBV7-9 to TRBJ2-5; TRBD1 aligns across 7 bases. Germline V gene sequence: CDR1 SEHNR, CDR2 FQNEAQ (reference sequence). The CDR3 loop spans 13 amino acids. Germline trimming cut 4 bases from V and 5 bases from J; bases unmatched to any gene: 4. CDR3 sequence: CASSSTGDETQYF. For the CDR3, the DNA is TGTGCCAGCAGCTCCACAGGGGACGAGACCCAGTACTTC. The full variable domain, in which reference TRBV7-9 and TRBJ2-5 provide the parts outside the CDR3, is DTGVSQNPRHKITKRGQNVTFRCDPISEHNRLYWYRQTLGQGPEFLTYFQNEAQLEKSRLLSDRFSAERPKGSFSTLEIQRTEQGDSAMYLCASSSTGDETQYFGPGTRLLVL.

The chain employs TRBV7-6 and TRBJ2-3, with TRBD2 matching 7 bases. The trim removed 5 bases at V and 2 bases at J, leaving 10 bases unmatched. Germline CDR1 is SGHVS and CDR2 is FNYEAQ. The CDR3 contains 16 residues. In DNA form, the CDR3 reads TGTGCCAGCAGCCAGTGGGGCCTAGCGGACACAGATACGCAGTATTTT. It translates to CASSQWGLADTDTQYF.

V is TRBV10-3 and J is TRBJ2-3, with 16 bases lining up with TRBD2. Germline CDR1 reads ENHRY; CDR2 reads SYGVKD. The V gene end was trimmed by 6 bases and the J gene end by 5 bases; junction bases not matched to a gene: 8. The CDR3 loop spans 17 amino acids. The CDR3 spells CAIRGTSGRAGGDTQYF. In nucleotides, the CDR3 is TGTGCCATCAGAGGGACTAGCGGGAGGGCCGGAGGAGATACGCAGTATTTT.

The CDR3 is CASSVAQEGPETQYF. The CDR3, as DNA: TGTGCCAGCAGCGTAGCTCAGGAGGGGCCGGAGACCCAGTACTTC. The V gene is TRBV9, the J gene TRBJ2-5; tentatively, D is TRBD2 (6 bases). Deletions cut 0 bases from V and 5 bases from J, with 14 bases between. Germline lookup yields CDR1 SGDLS and CDR2 YYNGEE. The CDR3 extends over 15 amino acids. Full variable domain (rest looked up from reference TRBV9 and TRBJ2-5): DSGVTQTPKHLITATGQRVTLRCSPRSGDLSVYWYQQSLDQGLQFLIQYYNGEERAKGNILERFSAQQFPDLHSELNLSSLELGDSALYFCASSVAQEGPETQYFGPGTRLLVL.

This clone was counted a single time. The chain carries TRBV27 and TRBJ2-1; 7 positions agree with TRBD1. This CDR3 has 12 amino acids. CDR1 is MNHEY and CDR2 is SMNVEV in the germline V gene (reference sequence). V lost 6 bases to trimming and J lost 4 bases; unmatched junction nucleotides: 0. CDR3 sequence (DNA): TGTGCCAGCAGGGGACAGTACAATGAGCAGTTCTTC. This translates into CASRGQYNEQFF.